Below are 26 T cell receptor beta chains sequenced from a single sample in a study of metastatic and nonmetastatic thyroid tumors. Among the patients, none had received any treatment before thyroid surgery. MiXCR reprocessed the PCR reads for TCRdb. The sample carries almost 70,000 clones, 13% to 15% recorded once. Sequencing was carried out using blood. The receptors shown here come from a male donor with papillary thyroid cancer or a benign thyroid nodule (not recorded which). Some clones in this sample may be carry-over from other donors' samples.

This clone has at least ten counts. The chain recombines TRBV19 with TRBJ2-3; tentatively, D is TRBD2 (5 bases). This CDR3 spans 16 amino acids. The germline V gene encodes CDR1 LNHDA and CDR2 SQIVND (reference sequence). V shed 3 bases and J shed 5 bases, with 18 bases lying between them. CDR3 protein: CASSISLGVGEDTQYF. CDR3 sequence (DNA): TGTGCCAGTAGTATCTCCTTGGGAGTGGGTGAAGATACGCAGTATTTT.

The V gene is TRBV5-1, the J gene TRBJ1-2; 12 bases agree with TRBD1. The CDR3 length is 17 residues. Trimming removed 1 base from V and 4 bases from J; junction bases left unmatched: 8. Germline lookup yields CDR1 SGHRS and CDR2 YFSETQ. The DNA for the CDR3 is TGCGCCAGCAGCTTGATGGGACAGGGGGCAGGCTCCTATGGCTACACCTTC. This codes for CASSLMGQGAGSYGYTF.

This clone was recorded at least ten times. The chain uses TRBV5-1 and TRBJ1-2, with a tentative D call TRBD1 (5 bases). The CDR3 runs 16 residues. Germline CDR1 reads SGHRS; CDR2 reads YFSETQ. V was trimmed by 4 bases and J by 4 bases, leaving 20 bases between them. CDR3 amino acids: CASSREPTRDAYGYTF. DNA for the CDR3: TGCGCCAGCAGCCGAGAACCCACCCGGGACGCCTATGGCTACACCTTC.

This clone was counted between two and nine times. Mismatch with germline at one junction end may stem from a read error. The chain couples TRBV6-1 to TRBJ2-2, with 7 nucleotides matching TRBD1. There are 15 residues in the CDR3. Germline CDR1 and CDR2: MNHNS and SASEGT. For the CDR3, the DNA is TGTGCCAGCACTCGGTCACAGGGGCGTACCGTGGAGCTGTTTTTT. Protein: CASTRSQGRTVELFF.

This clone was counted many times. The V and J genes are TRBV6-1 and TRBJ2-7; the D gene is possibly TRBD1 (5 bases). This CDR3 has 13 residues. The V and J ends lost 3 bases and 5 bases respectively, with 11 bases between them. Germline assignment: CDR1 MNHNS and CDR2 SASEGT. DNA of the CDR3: TGTGCCAGCAGTGACCTACAGGTCCACGAGCAGTACTTC. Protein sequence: CASSDLQVHEQYF.

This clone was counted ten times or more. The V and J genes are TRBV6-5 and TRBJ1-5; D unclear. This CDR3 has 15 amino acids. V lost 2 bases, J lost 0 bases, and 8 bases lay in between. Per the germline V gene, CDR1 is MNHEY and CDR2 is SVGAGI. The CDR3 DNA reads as TGTGCCAGCAGTTACGGTATCGGTAGCAATCAGCCCCAGCATTTT. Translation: CASSYGIGSNQPQHF.

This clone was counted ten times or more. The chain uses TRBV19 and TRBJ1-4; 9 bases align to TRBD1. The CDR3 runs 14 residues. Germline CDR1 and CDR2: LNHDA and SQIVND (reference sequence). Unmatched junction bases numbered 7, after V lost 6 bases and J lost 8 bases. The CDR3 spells CASSAGQGYEKLFF. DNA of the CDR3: TGTGCCAGTAGCGCGGGACAGGGATACGAAAAACTGTTTTTT.

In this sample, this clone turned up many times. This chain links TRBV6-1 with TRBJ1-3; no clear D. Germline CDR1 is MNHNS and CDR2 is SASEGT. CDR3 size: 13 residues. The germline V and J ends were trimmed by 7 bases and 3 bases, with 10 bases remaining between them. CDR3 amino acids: CASTPVSGNTIYF. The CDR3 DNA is TGTGCCAGCACCCCAGTTAGTGGAAACACCATATATTTT.

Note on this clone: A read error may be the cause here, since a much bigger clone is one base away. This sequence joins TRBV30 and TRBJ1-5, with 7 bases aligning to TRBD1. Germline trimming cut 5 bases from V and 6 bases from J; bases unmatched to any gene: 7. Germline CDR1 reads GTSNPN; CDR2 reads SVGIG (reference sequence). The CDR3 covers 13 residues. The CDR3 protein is CAWGQEIGQPQHF. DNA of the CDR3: TGTGCCTGGGGACAGGAGATCGGTCAGCCCCAGCATTTT.

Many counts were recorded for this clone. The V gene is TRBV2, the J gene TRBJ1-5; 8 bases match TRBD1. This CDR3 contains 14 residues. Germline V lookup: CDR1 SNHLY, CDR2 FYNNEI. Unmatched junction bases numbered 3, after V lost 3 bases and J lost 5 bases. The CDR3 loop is CASSDSGGHQPQHF. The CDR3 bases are TGTGCCAGCAGTGACTCAGGGGGCCATCAGCCCCAGCATTTT.

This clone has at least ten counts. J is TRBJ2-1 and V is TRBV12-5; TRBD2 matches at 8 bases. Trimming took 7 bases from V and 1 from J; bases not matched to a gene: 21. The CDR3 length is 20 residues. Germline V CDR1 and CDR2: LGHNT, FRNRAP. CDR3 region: CASANRGETSEGISYNEQFF. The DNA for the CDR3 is TGTGCTAGTGCCAATAGGGGGGAGACTAGCGAGGGAATTTCCTACAATGAGCAGTTCTTC. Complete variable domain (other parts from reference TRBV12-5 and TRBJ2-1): DARVTQTPRHKVTEMGQEVTMRCQPILGHNTVFWYRQTMMQGLELLAYFRNRAPLDDSGMPKDRFSAEMPDATLATLKIQPSEPRDSAVYFCASANRGETSEGISYNEQFFGPGTRLTVL.

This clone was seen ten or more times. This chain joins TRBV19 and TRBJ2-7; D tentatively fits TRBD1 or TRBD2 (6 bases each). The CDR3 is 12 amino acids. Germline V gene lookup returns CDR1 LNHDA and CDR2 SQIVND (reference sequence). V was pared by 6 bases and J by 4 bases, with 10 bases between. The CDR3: CASSRGGYEQYF. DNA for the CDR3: TGTGCCAGTAGCCGAGGGGGGTACGAGCAGTACTTC.

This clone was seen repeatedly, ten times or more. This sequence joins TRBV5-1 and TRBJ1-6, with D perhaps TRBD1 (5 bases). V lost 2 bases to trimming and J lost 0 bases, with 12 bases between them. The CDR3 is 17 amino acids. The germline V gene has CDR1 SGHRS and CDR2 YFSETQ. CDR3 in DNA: TGCGCCAGCAGCTTAACCGGGACGGGCTCCTATAATTCACCCCTCCACTTT. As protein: CASSLTGTGSYNSPLHF.

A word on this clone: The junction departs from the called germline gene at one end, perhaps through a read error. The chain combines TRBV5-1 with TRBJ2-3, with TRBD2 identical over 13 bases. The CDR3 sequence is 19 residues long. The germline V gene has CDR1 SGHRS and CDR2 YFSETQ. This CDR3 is CSSSLGLAGWRSVSDTQYF. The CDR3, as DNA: TGCTCCAGCAGCTTGGGACTAGCGGGATGGAGATCTGTTTCAGATACGCAGTATTTT.

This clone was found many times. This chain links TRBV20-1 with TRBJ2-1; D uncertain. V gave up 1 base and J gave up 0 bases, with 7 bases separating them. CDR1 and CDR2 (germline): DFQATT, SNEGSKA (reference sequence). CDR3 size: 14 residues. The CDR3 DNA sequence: TGCAGTGCTAGAGGATCCAGCTCCTACAATGAGCAGTTCTTC. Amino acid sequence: CSARGSSSYNEQFF.

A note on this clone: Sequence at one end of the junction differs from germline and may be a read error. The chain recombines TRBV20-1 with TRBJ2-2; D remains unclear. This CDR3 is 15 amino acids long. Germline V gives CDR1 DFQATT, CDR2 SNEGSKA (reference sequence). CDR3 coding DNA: TGCAGTGTTAGAGAATCTAGGGTGAACACCGGGGAGCTGTTTTTT. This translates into CSVRESRVNTGELFF.

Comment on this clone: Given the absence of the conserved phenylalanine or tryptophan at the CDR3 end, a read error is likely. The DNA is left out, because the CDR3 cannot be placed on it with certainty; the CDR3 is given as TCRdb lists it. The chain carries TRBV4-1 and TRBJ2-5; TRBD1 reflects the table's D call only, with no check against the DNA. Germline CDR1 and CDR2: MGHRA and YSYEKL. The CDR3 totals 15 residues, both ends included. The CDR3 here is CARQLAGGRGQEAWL.

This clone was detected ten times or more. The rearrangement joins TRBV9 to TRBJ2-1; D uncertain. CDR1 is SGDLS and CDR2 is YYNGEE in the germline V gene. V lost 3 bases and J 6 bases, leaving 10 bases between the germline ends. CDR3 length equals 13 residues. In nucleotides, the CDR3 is TGTGCCAGCAGCGCCGCTGAGCTCAATGAGCAGTTCTTC. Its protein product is CASSAAELNEQFF.

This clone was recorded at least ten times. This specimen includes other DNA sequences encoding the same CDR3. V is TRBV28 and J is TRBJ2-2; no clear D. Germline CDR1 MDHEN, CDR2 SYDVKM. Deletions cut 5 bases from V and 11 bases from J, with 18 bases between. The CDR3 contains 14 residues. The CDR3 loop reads CASSPRTGSTELFF. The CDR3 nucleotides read TGTGCCAGCAGTCCCCGGACGGGCAGCACAGAGCTGTTTTTT.

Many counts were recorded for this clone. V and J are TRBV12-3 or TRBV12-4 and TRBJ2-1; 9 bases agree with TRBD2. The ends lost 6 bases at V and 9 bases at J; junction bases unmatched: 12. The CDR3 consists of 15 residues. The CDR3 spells CASSSGRAGGLEQFF. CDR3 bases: TGTGCCAGCAGCTCTGGGAGGGCGGGAGGGCTTGAGCAGTTCTTC.

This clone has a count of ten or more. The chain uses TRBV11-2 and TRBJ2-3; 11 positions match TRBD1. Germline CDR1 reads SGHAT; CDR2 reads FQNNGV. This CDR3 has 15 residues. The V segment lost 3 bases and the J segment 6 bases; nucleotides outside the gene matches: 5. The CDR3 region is CASSFRGTGGDTQYF. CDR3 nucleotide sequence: TGTGCCAGCAGCTTCCGAGGGACAGGGGGGGATACGCAGTATTTT.

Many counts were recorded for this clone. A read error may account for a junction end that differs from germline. DNA of the CDR3: TGTGCCAGCAGCGTTAGCGGGACAAACACCGGGGCGCTGTTTTTT. Translating gives CASSVSGTNTGALFF. V is TRBV9 and J is TRBJ2-2; 8 nucleotides match TRBD2. Germline V gene data show CDR1 as SGDLS and CDR2 as YYNGEE. The CDR3 is made up of 15 amino acids.

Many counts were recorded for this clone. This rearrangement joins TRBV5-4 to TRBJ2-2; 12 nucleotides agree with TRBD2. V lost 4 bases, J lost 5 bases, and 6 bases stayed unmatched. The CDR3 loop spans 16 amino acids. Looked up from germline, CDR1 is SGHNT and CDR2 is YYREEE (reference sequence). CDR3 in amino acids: CASSPTSGSDTGELFF. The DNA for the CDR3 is TGTGCCAGCAGCCCGACTAGCGGGAGCGATACCGGGGAGCTGTTTTTT.

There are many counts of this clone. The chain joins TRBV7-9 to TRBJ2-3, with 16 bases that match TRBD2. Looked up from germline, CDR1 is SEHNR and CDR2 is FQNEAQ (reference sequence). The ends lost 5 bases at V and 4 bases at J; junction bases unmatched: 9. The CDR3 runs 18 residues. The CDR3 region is CASSGGLAGGPGADTQYF. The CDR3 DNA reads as TGTGCCAGCAGCGGGGGACTAGCGGGAGGGCCCGGCGCAGATACGCAGTATTTT.

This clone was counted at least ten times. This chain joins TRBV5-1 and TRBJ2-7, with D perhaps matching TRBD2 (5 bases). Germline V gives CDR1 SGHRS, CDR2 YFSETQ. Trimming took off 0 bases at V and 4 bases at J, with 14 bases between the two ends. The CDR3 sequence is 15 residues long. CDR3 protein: CASSLGRTDLYEQYF. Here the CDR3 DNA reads TGCGCCAGCAGCTTGGGGAGGACTGACTTATACGAGCAGTACTTC.

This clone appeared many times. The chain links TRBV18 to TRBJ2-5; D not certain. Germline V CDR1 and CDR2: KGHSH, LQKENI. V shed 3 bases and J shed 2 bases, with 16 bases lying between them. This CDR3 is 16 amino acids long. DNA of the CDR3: TGTGCCAGCTCACCCGTCGGCTACCGAGATCAAGAGACCCAGTACTTC. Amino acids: CASSPVGYRDQETQYF. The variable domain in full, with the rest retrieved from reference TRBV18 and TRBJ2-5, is NAGVMQNPRHLVRRRGQEARLRCSPMKGHSHVYWYRQLPEEGLKFMVYLQKENIIDESGMPKERFSAEFPKEGPSILRIQQVVRGDSAAYFCASSPVGYRDQETQYFGPGTRLLVL.